This T cell receptor (beta chain) derives from a study of T-cell reconstitution after alpha-beta-depleted transplantation in children listed by TCRdb under 2016. As for the study more broadly: Using TCR repertoire profiling, the study followed T-cell immune reconstitution in a quantitative way in children after TCRalphabeta/CD19-depleted allogeneic hematopoietic cell transplantation.

In the paper's terms, the treatment or condition label means: allogeneic hematopoietic cell transplantation with graft depleted of TCRalphabeta T cells and CD19 B cells. The children who served as transplant recipients had been given grafts of TCRalphabeta/CD19-depleted allogeneic hematopoietic cells. This clonotype was detected a few times. What antigen it recognizes has not been identified. Per-base qualities were not stored, and no clone one base away is much larger. Results the study describes overall, beyond this receptor: In some patients, the high TCRbeta diversity seen at day 60 was put down to recipient T cells and intrathymic progenitors that had survived conditioning. The frequencies of hyperexpanded clones fell over the following months, and after one year, T-cell counts and TCRbeta diversity were mostly attributed to newly produced T cells. Apparently early alphabetaT-cell count recovery about two months after transplant reportedly relied on only several hundred rapidly expanded clones derived from non-depleted graft cells.

CDR3 length: 13 amino acids, cysteine to phenylalanine. CDR3 DNA is the only sequence kept; it has 39 bases, read in frame from the first base. After removal of 8 bases from V and 6 bases from J, the junction retains 3 bases not matched to a gene. According to the germline V gene, CDR1 reads SNHLY and CDR2 reads FYNNEI. Receptor libraries were prepared by PCR. Sequencing was carried out with an Illumina HiSeq 2500. TCR library preparation used molecular barcoding, with unique molecular identifiers applied to normalize quantification of the TCRbeta repertoire. TCRdb applied fastp at Q25 and MiXCR to the public reads, then kept only in-frame beta chains. For every CDR3 protein sequence, its rows merge into one entry that carries the most common genes and DNA. The sample profile shows 140,000 or so distinct CDR3 sequences; roughly 8.8% of them were found once. The top ten clones comprise roughly 20% of the sample.

The receptor comes from a female patient under 10 years old who had a stem cell transplant for congenital amegakaryocytic thrombocytopenia, so the T cells may come from the graft donor. Source: PBMCs, mostly from graft donor cells, taken 180 days after TCRalphabeta/CD19-depleted stem cell transplant. Recombination connected TRBV2 to TRBJ2-3, with 12 bases matching TRBD2. CDR3 reads: CASGLAGFDTQYF. The nucleotide sequence is given as TGTGCCAGCGGACTAGCGGGGTTTGATACGCAGTATTTT.